The sample holds a few counts of the clone carrying this TCR beta chain. What it binds is unknown. This specimen belongs to a study of beta chain features in type 1 diabetes. Study conclusions and caveats: Among patients with Type 1 diabetes, TCRB CDR3s were moderately but significantly shorter in every one of the four CD4+ subsets.

The entirety of the isolated RNA underwent reverse transcription, so expressed TCRB transcripts were sequenced. Libraries were prepared by immunoSEQ multiplex PCR; TCRdb keeps only in-frame clonotypes and omits some of them. The sample holds some 350,000 clones, 9.6% seen once. A CD45RO/CCR7/CD25/CD127/CD95/CD27 panel sorted naive, central memory, regulatory and stem cell-like memory CD4+ cells. The sequencing input was central memory CD4+ T cells from blood. This receptor was identified in a man aged 25 to 40 with type 1 diabetes.

The CDR3 bases are TGTGCCAGCAGTGAAGCGCTTCGGTCACCCCTCCACTTT. It encodes CASSEALRSPLHF. The J gene is TRBJ1-6, the V gene TRBV2; D call uncertain. Germline assignment: CDR1 SNHLY and CDR2 FYNNEI. Trimming removed 0 bases from V and 10 bases from J, with 7 bases in between. CDR3 length: 13 amino acids.